This T cell receptor (beta chain) originates from a study of T cell responses to AZD1222 COVID-19 vaccine. The protocol was immunoSEQ multiplex PCR, while the TCRdb copy is restricted to in-frame clones and leaves out a portion. The sample has around 150,000 clones, 92% seen once. Germline V CDR1 and CDR2: SGDLS, YYNGEE. This CDR3 region has 15 residues. J lost 4 bases, V lost 0 bases, and 3 bases had no gene match. The TCR comes from an adult in good health. The specimen comprised peripheral blood, sampled on day 0 of MenACWY control vaccination. The gene calls are TRBV9 and TRBJ2-1; 8 bases map to TRBD2. The CDR3 here is CASSVGLATYNEQFF. In DNA, the CDR3 is TGTGCCAGCAGCGTAGGACTAGCGACTTACAATGAGCAGTTCTTC.